A single sample is the source of the 3 T cell receptor beta chains below, sequenced in a study of blood T cell repertoires in COVID-19. Some clones are missing from TCRdb's copy, which holds only in-frame ones; the method was immunoSEQ multiplex PCR. The sample yields around 200,000 clones, around 86% seen once. Sequenced input: peripheral blood. These receptors all come from a man between 50 and 59 years old with acute or convalescent COVID-19.

In this sample, this clone turned up once. The J gene is TRBJ2-5, the V gene TRBV5-8, with D unresolved. The CDR3 totals 10 residues. V was clipped by 0 bases and J by 10 bases, with 4 bases between them. Germline values: CDR1 SGHTS, CDR2 YDEGEE. CDR3 loop: CASSLVSQYF. In nucleotides, the CDR3 is TGTGCCAGCAGCTTGGTGAGCCAGTACTTC.

V is TRBV7-3 and J is TRBJ2-2; D perhaps matches TRBD1 (5 bases). The V gene lost 4 bases and the J gene lost 6 bases, with 21 bases spanning the gap. The V gene's germline CDR1 is SGHTA and CDR2 FQGTGA. The CDR3 length is 17 residues. DNA of the CDR3: TGTGCCAGCAGCTCCACCGACAGTACCCGTTTGTCCGGGGAGCTGTTTTTT. Its protein product is CASSSTDSTRLSGELFF.

This clone came up a few times. The chain recombines TRBV30 with TRBJ2-2; 9 bases agree with TRBD2. Trimming cost V 3 bases and J 4 bases; bases outside gene matches: 6. Germline lookup yields CDR1 GTSNPN and CDR2 SVGIG (reference sequence). The CDR3 runs to 15 residues. CDR3 in amino acids: CAWSRGTSSTGELFF. In DNA, the CDR3 is TGTGCCTGGAGCAGGGGGACTAGCAGCACCGGGGAGCTGTTTTTT.